The present T cell receptor beta chain was sequenced within a study of neurological immune-mediated disorders. cDNA synthesis was performed by 5'RACE with 10-nucleotide random UMIs. TCRdb re-analysed the 5' RACE reads in MiXCR, keeping a single row per CDR3 protein. The profile shows tens of thousands of distinct CDR3 sequences, 3.5% to 5% of them singletons. Unsorted libraries were prepared from 2 million PBMCs that had been stored at -80 C. The CDR3 runs 13 residues. CDR1 and CDR2 (germline): DFQATT, SNEGSKA (reference sequence). Points from the study as a whole: Neither clinical nor MRI features were found to be associated with the multiple sclerosis repertoire cluster. The absence of any CDR3 amino acid sequence shared by expanded clones across subjects suggests that repertoires were private in all groups.

With regard to this clonotype: Its antigen is not identified. A much larger clone differs by one base, so this may be a read error.

The receptor comes from a man aged 25 to 45 with multiple sclerosis. The sequenced sample consisted of PBMCs. This chain links TRBV20-1 with TRBJ2-2; D may be TRBD1 or TRBD2 (6 bases each). CDR3 DNA sequence: TGCAGAGGGGGGCGGGCAGACACCGGGGAGCTGTTTTTT. This sequence encodes CRGGRADTGELFF.